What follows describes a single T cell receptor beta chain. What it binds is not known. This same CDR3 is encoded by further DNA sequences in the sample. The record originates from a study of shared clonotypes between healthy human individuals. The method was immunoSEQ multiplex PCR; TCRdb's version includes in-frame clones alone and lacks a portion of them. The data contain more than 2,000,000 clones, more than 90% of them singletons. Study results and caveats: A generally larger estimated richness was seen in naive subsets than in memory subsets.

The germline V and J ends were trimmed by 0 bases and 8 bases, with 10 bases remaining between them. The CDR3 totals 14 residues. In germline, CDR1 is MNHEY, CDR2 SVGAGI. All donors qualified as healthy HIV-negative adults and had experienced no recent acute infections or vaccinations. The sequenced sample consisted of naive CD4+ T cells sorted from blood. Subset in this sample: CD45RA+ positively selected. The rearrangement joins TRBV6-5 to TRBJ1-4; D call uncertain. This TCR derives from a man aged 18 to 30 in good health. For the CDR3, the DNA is TGTGCCAGCAGTTACTCAGGCGGGCGCGAAAAACTGTTTTTT. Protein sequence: CASSYSGGREKLFF.